One sample yielded the 21 T cell receptor beta chains listed below, sequenced in a study of T cell repertoires in cytomegalovirus infection. TCRdb redid the calling of the reads with MiXCR, one entry per CDR3 protein. Of roughly 310,000 distinct CDR3 sequences listed, roughly 17% are singletons. Sequenced material: PBMCs. The source of these receptors is a human donor in good health (CMV status not recorded). Some clones in this sample may be carry-over from other donors' samples.

This clonotype has just a few counts. The chain recombines TRBV4-3 with TRBJ1-1; the D gene is possibly TRBD1 (5 bases). CDR3 length: 13 residues. Germline CDR1 LGHNA, CDR2 YSLEER. Trimming pared 0 bases from V and 8 bases from J, leaving 10 bases between. In nucleotides, the CDR3 is TGCGCCAGCAGCCAAGAGGTTCGGGGGGAAGCTTTCTTT. This sequence encodes CASSQEVRGEAFF.

Ten or more counts support this clonotype. An end of the junction does not agree with germline; a read error may underlie this. The chain combines TRBV7-2 with TRBJ1-1, with a weak D call TRBD1 (6 bases). Germline CDR1 SGHTA, CDR2 FQGNSA. The CDR3 extends over 15 amino acids. The CDR3 region is CASNLQGGMNTEAFF. The CDR3, as DNA: TGTGCCAGCAACTTACAAGGGGGGATGAACACTGAAGCTTTCTTT.

The chain couples TRBV20-1 to TRBJ1-5; TRBD1 matches 11 bases. Losses at the gene ends were 5 bases for V and 7 bases for J; bases not matched to a gene: 13. The CDR3 is 16 residues long. Germline loops: CDR1 DFQATT, CDR2 SNEGSKA (reference sequence). The CDR3 bases are TGCAGTGCTGGAGGGGTTGGACAGGGGGCCGGGCAGCCCCAGCATTTT. Its protein is CSAGGVGQGAGQPQHF.

This clonotype occurred a few times. The chain recombines TRBV2 with TRBJ1-4; TRBD1 might be the D (5 bases). This CDR3 comprises 15 residues. The germline gives CDR1 SNHLY, CDR2 FYNNEI. V was clipped by 3 bases and J by 10 bases, with 18 bases between them. In nucleotides, the CDR3 is TGTGCCAGCAGTGATCTGGTCAGGGCTTATGGAAAACTGTTTTTT. The encoded protein is CASSDLVRAYGKLFF. Supplemented by reference TRBV2 and TRBJ1-4, the full variable domain reads EPEVTQTPSHQVTQMGQEVILRCVPISNHLYFYWYRQILGQKVEFLVSFYNNEISEKSEIFDDQFSVERPDGSNFTLKIRSTKLEDSAMYFCASSDLVRAYGKLFFGSGTQLSVL.

This clonotype was seen at least ten times. The chain recombines TRBV11-3 with TRBJ2-3; D is undetermined. With 0 bases removed from V and 8 bases from J, the gap between germline ends came to 6 bases. From germline, CDR1 is SGHNT and CDR2 YENEEA. The CDR3 has 12 residues. CDR3 amino acids: CASSLDSGTQYF. Written as DNA, the CDR3 is TGTGCCAGCAGCTTAGATTCCGGTACGCAGTATTTT. Complete variable domain (other parts from reference TRBV11-3 and TRBJ2-3): EAGVVQSPRYKIIEKKQPVAFWCNPISGHNTLYWYLQNLGQGPELLIRYENEEAVDDSQLPKDRFSAERLKGVDSTLKIQPAELGDSAVYLCASSLDSGTQYFGPGTRLTVL.

This clonotype was counted many times. The chain couples TRBV7-2 to TRBJ2-1, with 8 bases fitting TRBD1. Germline CDR1 and CDR2: SGHTA and FQGNSA. The CDR3 spans 12 residues. V lost 5 bases to trimming and J lost 8 bases; unmatched junction nucleotides: 2. For the CDR3, the DNA is TGTGCCAGCAGCCCAGGGGGCGATGAGCAGTTCTTC. Its protein product is CASSPGGDEQFF. Full variable domain (missing parts from reference TRBV7-2 and TRBJ2-1): GAGVSQSPSNKVTEKGKDVELRCDPISGHTALYWYRQSLGQGLEFLIYFQGNSAPDKSGLPSDRFSAERTGGSVSTLTIQRTQQEDSAVYLCASSPGGDEQFFGPGTRLTVL.

This clonotype was seen a few times. The chain has TRBV28 and TRBJ1-5, with D perhaps TRBD1 (5 bases). This CDR3 is built from 18 residues. Trimming pared 5 bases from V and 6 bases from J, leaving 26 bases between. The germline CDR1 and CDR2 sequences are MDHEN and SYDVKM. CDR3 protein: CASSPPGRVRGNRQPQHF. CDR3 bases: TGTGCCAGCAGTCCCCCGGGGCGGGTCCGAGGGAACCGTCAGCCCCAGCATTTT.

V and J are TRBV12-3 or TRBV12-4 and TRBJ1-2; D unclear. With 1 base removed from V and 6 bases from J, the gap between germline ends came to 6 bases. This CDR3 has 12 residues. CDR3 amino acids: CASSLGPHGYTF. For the CDR3, the DNA is TGTGCCAGCAGTTTAGGTCCCCATGGCTACACCTTC.

This clonotype was detected many times. The CDR3 spells CASSPGTSGAQDTQYF. The CDR3 DNA follows: TGTGCCAGCAGCCCAGGGACTAGCGGGGCACAAGATACGCAGTATTTT. The chain has TRBV7-9 and TRBJ2-3, with TRBD2 matching 13 bases. V gave up 5 bases and J gave up 5 bases; unmatched junction bases: 7. Per the germline V gene, CDR1 is SEHNR and CDR2 is FQNEAQ (reference sequence). This CDR3 comprises 16 residues.

The table lists this clonotype with a few counts. The rearrangement uses TRBV4-1 and TRBJ1-1; D might be TRBD1 (5 bases). The CDR3 is 14 residues long. The V end was cut by 4 bases, the J end by 1 base, with 10 bases between. Germline-derived CDR1 and CDR2 are MGHRA and YSYEKL. CDR3: CASSPYRGNTEAFF. The DNA of the CDR3 is TGCGCCAGCAGCCCCTATAGGGGGAACACTGAAGCTTTCTTT.

This clonotype was detected many times. The CDR3 spells CASTPSGGLGTFF. DNA for the CDR3: TGTGCCAGCACACCCAGCGGGGGCCTAGGAACTTTCTTT. V is TRBV6-1 and J is TRBJ1-1, with a possible D match to TRBD1 (6 bases). The CDR3 extends over 13 amino acids. Trimming left V 7 bases short and J 12 bases short, with 21 bases between. Germline V gene lookup returns CDR1 MNHNS and CDR2 SASEGT.

In the case of this clonotype: Given a much more abundant clone one base away, this may be a read error. The chain is built from TRBV24-1 and TRBJ2-1; maybe TRBD2 (5 bases). Germline-derived CDR1 and CDR2 are KGHDR and SFDVKD. The length of the CDR3 is 17 residues. The CDR3 loop reads CATGDTGYPHLGDEQFF. The DNA for the CDR3 is TGTGCCACCGGTGACACGGGATATCCCCATTTAGGTGATGAGCAGTTCTTC.

The J gene is TRBJ1-2, the V gene TRBV7-9; 7 bases are shared with TRBD1. Per germline, CDR1 SEHNR and CDR2 FQNEAQ (reference sequence). Unmatched junction bases numbered 8, after V lost 3 bases and J lost 7 bases. This CDR3 is built from 14 residues. Here the CDR3 reads CASSFRGTDAGYTF. For the CDR3, the DNA is TGTGCCAGCAGCTTCCGAGGGACAGACGCTGGCTACACCTTC.

The sample holds many counts of this clonotype. The V call is TRBV28, the J call TRBJ1-2; D is perhaps TRBD1 (5 bases). CDR3 length: 11 amino acids. Germline CDR1 is MDHEN and CDR2 is SYDVKM. The V and J ends lost 8 bases and 8 bases respectively, with 12 bases between them. CDR3 bases: TGTGCCAGCGGGTTACAGGAAGGCTACACCTTC. Translated, it gives CASGLQEGYTF.

This clonotype was seen a few times. The chain recombines TRBV15 with TRBJ2-3, with D perhaps TRBD1 (6 bases). The CDR3 sequence is 17 residues long. Trimming pared 4 bases from V and 0 bases from J, leaving 17 bases between. CDR1 and CDR2 from the germline V gene are LNHNV and YYDKDF (reference sequence). The CDR3 DNA reads TGTGCCACCAGCAACTATCCGGGACAAACTAGCACAGATACGCAGTATTTT. It yields the protein CATSNYPGQTSTDTQYF.

This clonotype was seen at least ten times. This sequence joins TRBV7-2 and TRBJ1-3; D not certain. Trimming left V 2 bases short and J 6 bases short, with 8 bases between. The CDR3 totals 13 residues. The germline V gene encodes CDR1 SGHTA and CDR2 FQGNSA. CDR3 in amino acids: CASSLLGANTIYF. The CDR3 DNA sequence: TGTGCCAGCAGCTTACTCGGCGCAAACACCATATATTTT.

The sample holds many counts of this clonotype. The gene calls are TRBV11-2 and TRBJ1-6; D unresolved. The CDR3 has 18 amino acids. Germline V CDR1 and CDR2: SGHAT, FQNNGV. Trimming left V 0 bases short and J 7 bases short, with 19 bases between. Here the CDR3 DNA reads TGTGCCAGCAGCTTAGACCACTCGGATGCTTTCTTGAATTCACCCCTCCACTTT. Its protein product is CASSLDHSDAFLNSPLHF. The full variable domain, with the rest looked up from reference TRBV11-2 and TRBJ1-6, is EAGVAQSPRYKIIEKRQSVAFWCNPISGHATLYWYQQILGQGPKLLIQFQNNGVVDDSQLPKDRFSAERLKGVDSTLKIQPAKLEDSAVYLCASSLDHSDAFLNSPLHFGNGTRLTVT.

V usage is TRBV20-1 and J usage is TRBJ1-1, with D possibly matching TRBD1 (6 bases). CDR3 length equals 14 residues. Per the germline V gene, CDR1 is DFQATT and CDR2 is SNEGSKA (reference sequence). V gave up 6 bases and J gave up 5 bases, with 19 bases separating them. The CDR3 loop reads CSAPDWGGRTEAFF. The CDR3 DNA is TGCAGTGCCCCTGATTGGGGGGGCCGTACTGAAGCTTTCTTT.

The chain couples TRBV7-4 to TRBJ2-7; 8 positions match TRBD2. Germline V gene data show CDR1 as SGHVT and CDR2 as SQSDAQ. The CDR3 loop spans 15 amino acids. V was pared by 5 bases and J by 5 bases, with 11 bases of the junction left unmatched. As DNA, the CDR3 is TGTGCCAGCAGCCCGGGAGGGACGCCCTTAAACGAGCAGTACTTC. Its protein is CASSPGGTPLNEQYF.

The J gene is TRBJ2-3, the V gene TRBV2; D ambiguous. Germline lookup yields CDR1 SNHLY and CDR2 FYNNEI. Trimming removed 6 bases from V and 6 bases from J, with 13 bases in between. This CDR3 has 13 amino acids. The CDR3 protein is CASRKGLTDTQYF. DNA of the CDR3: TGTGCCAGCAGGAAGGGATTAACGGATACGCAGTATTTT.

This clonotype was detected ten times or more. The rearrangement links TRBV28 to TRBJ2-5; 10 nucleotides agree with TRBD2. Unmatched junction bases numbered 5, after V lost 4 bases and J lost 0 bases. CDR1 is MDHEN and CDR2 is SYDVKM in the germline V gene. The CDR3 contains 16 residues. The CDR3 DNA reads as TGTGCCAGCAGTTCCGGGACTAGCGCCTACCAAGAGACCCAGTACTTC. Translation: CASSSGTSAYQETQYF.